The 21 T cell receptor beta chains below were found in one sample sequenced in a study of T cells after posttransplantation cyclophosphamide. The repertoire was sequenced with immunoSEQ multiplex PCR; TCRdb's copy has only in-frame clones and lacks some. The sample holds under 75,000 clones, around 95% seen once. The specimen was PBMCs. All receptors come from a woman younger than 45 in good health and a related stem cell transplant donor.

J is TRBJ1-2 and V is TRBV2; D is undetermined. From germline, CDR1 is SNHLY and CDR2 FYNNEI. This CDR3 is 13 amino acids long. V gave up 0 bases and J gave up 6 bases, with 8 bases separating them. The CDR3 DNA reads as TGTGCCAGCAGTGAAGCGCTTGGGAATGGCTACACCTTC. Translated: CASSEALGNGYTF.

This rearrangement joins TRBV28 to TRBJ1-1; D not certain. The CDR3 consists of 15 residues. Germline V CDR1 and CDR2: MDHEN, SYDVKM. Trimming removed 7 bases from V and 12 bases from J, with 27 bases in between. The CDR3: CASTLYPGRSLTTFF. In DNA form, the CDR3 reads TGTGCCAGCACCCTCTACCCGGGGAGGTCGTTGACGACTTTCTTT. The complete variable domain, with remaining parts taken from reference TRBV28 and TRBJ1-1, reads DVKVTQSSRYLVKRTGEKVFLECVQDMDHENMFWYRQDPGLGLRLIYFSYDVKMKEKGDIPEGYSVSREKKERFSLILESASTNQTSMYLCASTLYPGRSLTTFFGQGTRLTVV.

The chain uses TRBV14 and TRBJ2-2; D is perhaps TRBD1 (6 bases). V lost 1 base to trimming and J lost 6 bases, with 12 bases between them. The CDR3 is 15 amino acids. The germline V gene encodes CDR1 SGHDN and CDR2 FVKESK. In DNA, the CDR3 is TGTGCCAGCAGCCAAGCAGGGGCCCTCGCCGGGGAGCTGTTTTTT. Amino acid sequence: CASSQAGALAGELFF. The whole variable domain, remainder taken from reference TRBV14 and TRBJ2-2, is EAGVTQFPSHSVIEKGQTVTLRCDPISGHDNLYWYRRVMGKEIKFLLHFVKESKQDESGMPNNRFLAERTGGTYSTLKVQPAELEDSGVYFCASSQAGALAGELFFGEGSRLTVL.

This clone was detected only once. This chain connects TRBV11-2 to TRBJ1-3; D is uncertain. Germline V gene sequence: CDR1 SGHAT, CDR2 FQNNGV. The V end lost 4 bases, the J end lost 6 bases, and 4 bases lay between the germline ends. The CDR3 runs 11 residues. The CDR3 nucleotides are TGTGCCAGCAGCTCGGTAAACACCATATATTTT. Amino acids: CASSSVNTIYF.

The genes are TRBV6-5 and TRBJ1-1; the D gene is possibly TRBD1 (6 bases). The length of the CDR3 is 13 residues. CDR1 and CDR2 (germline): MNHEY, SVGAGI. Trimming pared 2 bases from V and 4 bases from J, leaving 8 bases between. The CDR3 nucleotides read TGTGCCAGCAGTTACAGGGGGTCCACTGAAGCTTTCTTT. Protein: CASSYRGSTEAFF.

The gene calls are TRBV19 and TRBJ2-7; D is possibly TRBD1 or TRBD2 (5 bases each). Deletions cut 4 bases from V and 1 base from J, with 17 bases between. The CDR3 runs to 16 residues. Per germline, CDR1 LNHDA and CDR2 SQIVND (reference sequence). CDR3 nucleotides: TGTGCCAGTAGTAGATCCGGGACCCGTCAGTCCTACGAGCAGTACTTC. It is translated as CASSRSGTRQSYEQYF.

The J gene is TRBJ1-6, the V gene TRBV2; TRBD1 might be the D (6 bases). Deletions cut 3 bases from V and 9 bases from J, with 12 bases between. The CDR3 runs 14 residues. Germline V CDR1 and CDR2: SNHLY, FYNNEI. CDR3 nucleotide sequence: TGTGCCAGCAGTGAGTCCCAGGGGATTTCACCCCTCCACTTT. Its protein is CASSESQGISPLHF.

J is TRBJ2-5 and V is TRBV2; 10 bases are shared with TRBD2. CDR1 and CDR2 (germline): SNHLY, FYNNEI. CDR3 length: 15 residues. J was trimmed by 5 bases and V by 5 bases; bases with no gene match: 8. The CDR3 is CASSRAGGPRETQYF. CDR3 coding DNA: TGTGCCAGCAGTAGAGCGGGGGGGCCCCGCGAGACCCAGTACTTC.

The CDR3, as DNA: TGTGCCAGCAGTTTAAGGGGAGTCTATGGCTACACCTTC. As protein: CASSLRGVYGYTF. The V gene is TRBV28, the J gene TRBJ1-2, with a weak D call TRBD1 (5 bases). This CDR3 region has 13 residues. Looked up from germline, CDR1 is MDHEN and CDR2 is SYDVKM. V lost 2 bases and J 4 bases, leaving 8 bases between the germline ends.

This sequence joins TRBV25-1 and TRBJ2-1; D unclear. The V end lost 6 bases, the J end lost 4 bases, and 19 bases lay between the germline ends. This CDR3 comprises 16 residues. The germline V gene encodes CDR1 MGHDK and CDR2 SYGVNS. In DNA, the CDR3 is TGTGCCAGCAGCCCCCCGTTAGAGGTAGGGTACAATGAGCAGTTCTTC. Its protein is CASSPPLEVGYNEQFF. The entire variable domain, with the rest obtained from reference TRBV25-1 and TRBJ2-1, is as follows: EADIYQTPRYLVIGTGKKITLECSQTMGHDKMYWYQQDPGMELHLIHYSYGVNSTEKGDLSSESTVSRIRTEHFPLTLESARPSHTSQYLCASSPPLEVGYNEQFFGPGTRLTVL.

The V call is TRBV7-8, the J call TRBJ2-3; no firm D call. Trimming left V 4 bases short and J 3 bases short, with 17 bases between. Germline CDR1 is SGHVS and CDR2 is FQNEAQ. This CDR3 contains 16 residues. CDR3 sequence: CASSSRFTLRTDTQYF. The CDR3 bases are TGTGCCAGCAGCTCCAGATTTACTCTTCGAACAGATACGCAGTATTTT.

The chain is built from TRBV4-3 and TRBJ2-7; D remains unclear. Deletions cut 0 bases from V and 5 bases from J, with 8 bases between. Germline V gene sequence: CDR1 LGHNA, CDR2 YSLEER. The CDR3 is made up of 13 amino acids. CDR3 in amino acids: CASSQDLEDEQYF. The CDR3 DNA reads TGCGCCAGCAGCCAAGACTTAGAGGACGAGCAGTACTTC.

V gene TRBV2 combines with J gene TRBJ1-6, with TRBD1 identical over 8 bases. V trimming: 7 bases; J trimming: 8 bases; junction bases outside the gene matches: 10. CDR1 and CDR2 from the germline V gene are SNHLY and FYNNEI. This CDR3 is 15 amino acids long. The CDR3 coding sequence is TGTGCCAGCAAGGGGGCAGGGGGCAGTTATTCACCCCTCCACTTT. Protein: CASKGAGGSYSPLHF.

The rearrangement links TRBV28 to TRBJ1-2; tentatively, D is TRBD1 (5 bases). Germline loops: CDR1 MDHEN, CDR2 SYDVKM. This CDR3 is 13 amino acids long. Trimming pared 7 bases from V and 8 bases from J, leaving 17 bases between. CDR3 residues: CASTRGAGMGYTF. The DNA for the CDR3 is TGTGCCAGCACCCGAGGGGCAGGGATGGGCTACACCTTC.

This sequence joins TRBV10-3 and TRBJ1-6, with D hard to call. Germline V gene data show CDR1 as ENHRY and CDR2 as SYGVKD. The CDR3 runs to 13 residues. Between the trimmed V and J ends, which lost 4 bases and 5 bases, there was a span of 6 bases. Written as DNA, the CDR3 is TGTGCCATCAGTGGGGTGAATAATTCACCCCTCCACTTT. Protein: CAISGVNNSPLHF.

The chain recombines TRBV28 with TRBJ2-7; D is perhaps TRBD1 (6 bases). V shed 5 bases and J shed 4 bases, with 18 bases lying between them. Germline V gene data show CDR1 as MDHEN and CDR2 as SYDVKM. CDR3 size: 15 residues. The CDR3 DNA reads as TGTGCCAGCAGTCCACAGGGATCGCTAATGTACGAGCAGTACTTC. Translating gives CASSPQGSLMYEQYF. The full variable domain, completed using reference TRBV28 and TRBJ2-7, is DVKVTQSSRYLVKRTGEKVFLECVQDMDHENMFWYRQDPGLGLRLIYFSYDVKMKEKGDIPEGYSVSREKKERFSLILESASTNQTSMYLCASSPQGSLMYEQYFGPGTRLTVT.

This clone came up once. The chain joins TRBV10-3 to TRBJ2-4; D tentatively reads TRBD1 or TRBD2 (5 bases each). From germline, CDR1 is ENHRY and CDR2 SYGVKD. Trimming shortened V by 2 bases and J by 0 bases, and 11 bases separated the two germline ends. This CDR3 region has 16 residues. The CDR3 spells CAISETGRIAKNIQYF. The CDR3 DNA reads as TGTGCCATCAGTGAGACGGGACGGATAGCCAAAAACATTCAGTACTTC.

The V call is TRBV18, the J call TRBJ2-1, with 9 bases matching TRBD1. Trimming removed 3 bases from V and 4 bases from J; junction bases left unmatched: 4. The CDR3 length is 15 residues. The V gene's germline CDR1 is KGHSH and CDR2 LQKENI. CDR3 region: CASSPDRGEYNEQFF. The CDR3 DNA reads as TGTGCCAGCTCACCGGACAGGGGTGAATACAATGAGCAGTTCTTC.

The chain employs TRBV11-1 and TRBJ2-1; D might be TRBD2 (5 bases). V was cut by 1 base and J by 7 bases, with 14 bases left in between. From germline, CDR1 is SGHAT and CDR2 FQDESV (reference sequence). This CDR3 contains 15 residues. The CDR3: CASSLVGSQRNEQFF. Here the CDR3 DNA reads TGTGCCAGCAGCTTAGTGGGGTCCCAGCGGAATGAGCAGTTCTTC.

The V and J genes are TRBV7-9 and TRBJ2-1, with D perhaps assigned TRBD1 or TRBD2 (5 bases each). This CDR3 has 14 residues. Trimming cost V 5 bases and J 9 bases, with 17 bases left between them. Germline V gene data show CDR1 as SEHNR and CDR2 as FQNEAQ (reference sequence). The CDR3 region has the DNA TGTGCCAGCAGCGTCCGGCCAGAGGGGCGTGAGCAGTTCTTC. Protein: CASSVRPEGREQFF.

The genes are TRBV7-9 and TRBJ2-3; D tentatively fits TRBD1 or TRBD2 (6 bases each). The V gene lost 1 base and the J gene lost 5 bases, with 16 bases spanning the gap. This CDR3 contains 16 residues. Germline lookup yields CDR1 SEHNR and CDR2 FQNEAQ (reference sequence). The CDR3, as DNA: TGTGCCAGCAGCTTAGTGGTTACCGGGGGCTTAGATACGCAGTATTTT. Its translation is CASSLVVTGGLDTQYF.